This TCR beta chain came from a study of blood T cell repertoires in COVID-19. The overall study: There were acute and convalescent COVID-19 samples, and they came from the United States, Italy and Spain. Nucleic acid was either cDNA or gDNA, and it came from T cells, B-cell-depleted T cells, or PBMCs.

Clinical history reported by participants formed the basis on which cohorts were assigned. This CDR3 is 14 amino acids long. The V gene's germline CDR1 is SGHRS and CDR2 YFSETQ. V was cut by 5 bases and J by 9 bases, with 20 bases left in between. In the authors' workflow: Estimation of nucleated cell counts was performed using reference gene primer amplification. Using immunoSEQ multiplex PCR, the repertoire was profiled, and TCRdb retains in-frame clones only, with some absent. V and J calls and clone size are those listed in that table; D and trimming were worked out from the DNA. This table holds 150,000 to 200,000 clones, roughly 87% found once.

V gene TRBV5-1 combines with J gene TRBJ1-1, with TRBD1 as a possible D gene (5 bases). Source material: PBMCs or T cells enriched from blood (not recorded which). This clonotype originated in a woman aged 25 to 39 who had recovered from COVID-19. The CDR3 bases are TGCGCCAGCAGTCTTGGAATTGCGGGGGGACAAGCTTTCTTT. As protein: CASSLGIAGGQAFF.